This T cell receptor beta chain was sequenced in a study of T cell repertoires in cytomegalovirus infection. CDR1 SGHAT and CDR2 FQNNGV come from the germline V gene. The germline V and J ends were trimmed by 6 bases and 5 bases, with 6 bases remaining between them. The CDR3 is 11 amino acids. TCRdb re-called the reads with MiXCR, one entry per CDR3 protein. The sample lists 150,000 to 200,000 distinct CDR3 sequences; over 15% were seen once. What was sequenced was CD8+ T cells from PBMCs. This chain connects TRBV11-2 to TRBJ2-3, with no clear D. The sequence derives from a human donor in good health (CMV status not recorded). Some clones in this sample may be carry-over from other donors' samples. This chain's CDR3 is CASRVGDTQYF. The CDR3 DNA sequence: TGTGCCAGCAGGGTGGGAGATACGCAGTATTTT.